The clone carrying this TCR beta chain was seen ten or more times. This sample was taken from a study of regulatory T cells in long-lasting Graves disease. For TCR beta, libraries came from iRepertoire HTBI primers and Arm-PCR of CDR3 regions. MiXCR, applied by TCRdb to the multiplex PCR reads, yields one record per CDR3 protein. The sample contains hundreds of thousands of distinct CDR3 sequences, approximately 13% of which appear only once. Trimming removed 6 bases at V and 0 bases at J, with 24 bases between. CDR1 and CDR2 from the germline V gene are MDHEN and SYDVKM. This CDR3 region has 19 residues. As to time point: newly diagnosed GD, antithyroid drugs for less than 3 months. The TCR library used RNA extracted from PBMCs. A further study also used this sample, focusing on T cells in Graves' hyperthyroidism and ophthalmopathy.

The sample consisted of peripheral blood mononuclear cells (PBMCs), taken at new diagnosis, from a patient treated with antithyroid drugs. This sequence was found in a man in his thirties or forties with Graves disease. The rearrangement joins TRBV28 to TRBJ2-1; D is perhaps TRBD2 (5 bases). This CDR3 is CASRTSIVGGGGSYNEQFF. In nucleotides, the CDR3 is TGTGCCAGCAGAACTTCGATTGTCGGCGGAGGAGGCTCCTACAATGAGCAGTTCTTC.